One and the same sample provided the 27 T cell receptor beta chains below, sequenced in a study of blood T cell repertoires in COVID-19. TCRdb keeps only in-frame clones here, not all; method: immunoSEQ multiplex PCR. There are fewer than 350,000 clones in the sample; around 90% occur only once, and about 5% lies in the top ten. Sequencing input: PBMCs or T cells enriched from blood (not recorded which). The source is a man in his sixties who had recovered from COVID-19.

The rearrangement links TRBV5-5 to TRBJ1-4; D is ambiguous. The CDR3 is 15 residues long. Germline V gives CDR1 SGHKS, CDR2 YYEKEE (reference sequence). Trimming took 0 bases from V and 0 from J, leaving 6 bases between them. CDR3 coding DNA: TGTGCCAGCAGCTTGGTGGCAGCAACTAATGAAAAACTGTTTTTT. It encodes CASSLVAATNEKLFF.

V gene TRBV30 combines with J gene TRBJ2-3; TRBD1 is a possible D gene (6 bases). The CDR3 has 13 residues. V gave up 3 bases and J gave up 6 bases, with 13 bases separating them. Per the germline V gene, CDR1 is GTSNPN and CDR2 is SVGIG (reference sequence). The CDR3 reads CAWRQGMWDTQYF. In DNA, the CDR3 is TGTGCCTGGAGACAGGGAATGTGGGATACGCAGTATTTT.

The CDR3: CASTRTENSPLHF. The CDR3 nucleotides are TGTGCCAGCACCAGGACAGAGAATTCACCCCTCCACTTT. V and J are TRBV2 and TRBJ1-6, with a possible D match to TRBD1 (6 bases). The V gene lost 7 bases and the J gene lost 7 bases, with 11 bases spanning the gap. This CDR3 comprises 13 residues. Germline V gene data show CDR1 as SNHLY and CDR2 as FYNNEI.

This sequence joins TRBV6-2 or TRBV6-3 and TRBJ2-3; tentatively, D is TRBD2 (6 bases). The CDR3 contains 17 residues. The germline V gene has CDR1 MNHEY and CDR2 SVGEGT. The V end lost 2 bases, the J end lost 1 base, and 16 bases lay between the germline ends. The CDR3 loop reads CASSYQSRRERTDTQYF. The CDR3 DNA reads TGTGCCAGCAGTTACCAATCTCGTCGGGAGCGCACAGATACGCAGTATTTT.

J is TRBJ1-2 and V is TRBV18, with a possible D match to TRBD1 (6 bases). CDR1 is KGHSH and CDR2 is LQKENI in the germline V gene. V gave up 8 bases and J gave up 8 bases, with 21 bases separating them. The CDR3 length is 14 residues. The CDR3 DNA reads TGTGCCAGCGCGGCCACGGGGGGCCAGTCCGGCTACACCTTC. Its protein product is CASAATGGQSGYTF.

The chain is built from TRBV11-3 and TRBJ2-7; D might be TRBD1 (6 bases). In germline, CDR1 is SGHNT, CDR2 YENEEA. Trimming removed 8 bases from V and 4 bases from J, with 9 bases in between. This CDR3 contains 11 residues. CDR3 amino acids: CASGQGYEQYF. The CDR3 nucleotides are TGTGCCAGCGGCCAGGGGTACGAGCAGTACTTC.

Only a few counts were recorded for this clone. The CDR3 region is CAISDLPSSNQPQHF. The CDR3 DNA reads as TGTGCCATCAGTGATTTGCCGAGTAGCAATCAGCCCCAGCATTTT. The chain is built from TRBV10-3 and TRBJ1-5; no reliable D call. Germline V gene data show CDR1 as ENHRY and CDR2 as SYGVKD. V was shortened by 3 bases and J by 0 bases, with 9 bases between the two germline ends. This CDR3 has 15 residues.

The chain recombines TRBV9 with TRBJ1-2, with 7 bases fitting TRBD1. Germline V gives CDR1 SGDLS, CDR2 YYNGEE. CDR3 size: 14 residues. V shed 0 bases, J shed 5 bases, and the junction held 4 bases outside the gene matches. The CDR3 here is CASSVEGGKYGYTF. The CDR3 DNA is TGTGCCAGCAGCGTAGAAGGGGGCAAGTATGGCTACACCTTC.

This chain's CDR3 is CASSPSEGAYYGYTF. The CDR3 nucleotides read TGCGCCAGCAGCCCCTCGGAGGGGGCCTACTATGGCTACACCTTC. J is TRBJ1-2 and V is TRBV5-1; the match to TRBD1 covers 7 bases. Germline CDR1 is SGHRS and CDR2 is YFSETQ. The V segment lost 4 bases and the J segment 3 bases; nucleotides outside the gene matches: 9. The CDR3 extends over 15 amino acids.

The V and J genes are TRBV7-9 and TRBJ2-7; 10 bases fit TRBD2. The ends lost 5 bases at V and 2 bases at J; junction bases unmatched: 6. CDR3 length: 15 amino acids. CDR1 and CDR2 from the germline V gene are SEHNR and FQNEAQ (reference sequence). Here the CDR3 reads CASSNHLAGAYEQYF. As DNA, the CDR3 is TGTGCCAGCAGCAACCACCTAGCGGGAGCCTACGAGCAGTACTTC.

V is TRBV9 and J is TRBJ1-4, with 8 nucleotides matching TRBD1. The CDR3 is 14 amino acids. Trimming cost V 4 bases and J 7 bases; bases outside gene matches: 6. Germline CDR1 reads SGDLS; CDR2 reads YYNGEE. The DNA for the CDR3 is TGTGCCAGCAGCCCACAGGGGGAGGGTGAAAAACTGTTTTTT. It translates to CASSPQGEGEKLFF.

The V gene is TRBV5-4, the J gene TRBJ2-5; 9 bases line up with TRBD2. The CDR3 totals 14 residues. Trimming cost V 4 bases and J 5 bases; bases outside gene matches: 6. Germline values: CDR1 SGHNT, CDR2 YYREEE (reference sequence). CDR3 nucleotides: TGTGCCAGCAGCCCCGGACTAGCGTGGGAGACCCAGTACTTC. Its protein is CASSPGLAWETQYF.

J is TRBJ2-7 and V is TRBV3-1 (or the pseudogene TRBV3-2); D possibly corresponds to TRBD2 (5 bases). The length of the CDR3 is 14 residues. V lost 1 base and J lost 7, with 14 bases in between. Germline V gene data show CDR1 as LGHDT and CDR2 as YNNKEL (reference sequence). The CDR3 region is CASSQVGDSGEQYF. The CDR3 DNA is TGTGCCAGCAGCCAAGTGGGAGACTCGGGGGAGCAGTACTTC.

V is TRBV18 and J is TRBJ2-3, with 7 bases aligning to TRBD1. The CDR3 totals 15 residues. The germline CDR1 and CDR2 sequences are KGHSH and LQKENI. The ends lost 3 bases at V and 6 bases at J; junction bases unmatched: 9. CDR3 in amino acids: CASSPSRQGIDTQYF. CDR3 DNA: TGTGCCAGCTCACCGTCCCGACAGGGAATTGATACGCAGTATTTT.

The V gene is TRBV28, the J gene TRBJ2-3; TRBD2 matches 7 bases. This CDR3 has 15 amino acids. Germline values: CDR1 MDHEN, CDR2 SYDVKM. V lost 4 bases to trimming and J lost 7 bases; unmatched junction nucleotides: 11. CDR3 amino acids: CASSSPPSAGNTQYF. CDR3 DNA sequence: TGTGCCAGCAGTTCACCCCCCTCAGCGGGGAATACGCAGTATTTT.

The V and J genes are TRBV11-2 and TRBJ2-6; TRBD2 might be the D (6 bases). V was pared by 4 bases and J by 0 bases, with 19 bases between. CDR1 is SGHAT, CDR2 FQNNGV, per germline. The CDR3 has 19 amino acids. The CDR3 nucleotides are TGTGCCAGCAGCTCCCGGTGGAGCGGGCTGAGCTCTGGGGCCAACGTCCTGACTTTC. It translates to CASSSRWSGLSSGANVLTF.

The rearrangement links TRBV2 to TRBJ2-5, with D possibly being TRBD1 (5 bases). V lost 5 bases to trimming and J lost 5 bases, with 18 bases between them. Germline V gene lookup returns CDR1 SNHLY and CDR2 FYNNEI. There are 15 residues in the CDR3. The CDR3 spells CASSRVQGQAETQYF. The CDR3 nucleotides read TGTGCCAGCAGTCGTGTCCAGGGTCAAGCGGAGACCCAGTACTTC.

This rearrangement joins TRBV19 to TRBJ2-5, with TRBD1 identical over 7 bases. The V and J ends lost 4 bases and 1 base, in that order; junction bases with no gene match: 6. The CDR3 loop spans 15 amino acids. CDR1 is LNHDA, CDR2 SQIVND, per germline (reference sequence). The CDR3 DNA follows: TGTGCCAGTAGTAGGGGGACAGCCCTCCAAGAGACCCAGTACTTC. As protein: CASSRGTALQETQYF.

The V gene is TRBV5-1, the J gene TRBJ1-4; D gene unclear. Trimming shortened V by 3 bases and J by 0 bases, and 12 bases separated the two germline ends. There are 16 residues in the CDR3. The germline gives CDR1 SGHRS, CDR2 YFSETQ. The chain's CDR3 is CASSSRNSATNEKLFF. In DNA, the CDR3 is TGCGCCAGCAGCTCCAGGAATTCAGCAACTAATGAAAAACTGTTTTTT.

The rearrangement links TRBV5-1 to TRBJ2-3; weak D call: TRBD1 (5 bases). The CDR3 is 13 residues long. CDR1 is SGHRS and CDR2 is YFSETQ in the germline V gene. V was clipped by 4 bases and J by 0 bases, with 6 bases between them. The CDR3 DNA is TGCGCCAGCAGCGGGGCAAGCACAGATACGCAGTATTTT. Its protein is CASSGASTDTQYF.

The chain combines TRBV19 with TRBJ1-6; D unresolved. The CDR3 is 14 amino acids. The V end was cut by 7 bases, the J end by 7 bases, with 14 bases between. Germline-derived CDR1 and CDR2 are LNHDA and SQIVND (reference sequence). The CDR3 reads CASTEWAVNSPLHF. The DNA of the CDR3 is TGTGCCAGTACCGAGTGGGCAGTAAATTCACCCCTCCACTTT.

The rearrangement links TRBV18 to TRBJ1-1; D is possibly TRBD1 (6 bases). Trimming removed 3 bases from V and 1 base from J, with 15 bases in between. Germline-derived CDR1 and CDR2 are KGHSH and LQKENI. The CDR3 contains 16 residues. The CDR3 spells CASSPRVGAGNTEAFF. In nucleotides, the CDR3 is TGTGCCAGCTCACCCCGGGTGGGGGCAGGGAACACTGAAGCTTTCTTT.

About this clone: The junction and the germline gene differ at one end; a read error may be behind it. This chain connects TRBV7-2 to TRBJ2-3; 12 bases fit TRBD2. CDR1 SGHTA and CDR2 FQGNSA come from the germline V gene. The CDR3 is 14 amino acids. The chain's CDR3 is CASSLAGGADTQYF. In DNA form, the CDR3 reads TGTGCCAGCAGCCTAGCGGGAGGGGCAGATACGCAGTATTTT. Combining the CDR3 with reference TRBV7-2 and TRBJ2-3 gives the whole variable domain GAGVSQSPSNKVTEKGKDVELRCDPISGHTALYWYRQSLGQGLEFLIYFQGNSAPDKSGLPSDRFSAERTGGSVSTLTIQRTQQEDSAVYLCASSLAGGADTQYFGPGTRLTVL.

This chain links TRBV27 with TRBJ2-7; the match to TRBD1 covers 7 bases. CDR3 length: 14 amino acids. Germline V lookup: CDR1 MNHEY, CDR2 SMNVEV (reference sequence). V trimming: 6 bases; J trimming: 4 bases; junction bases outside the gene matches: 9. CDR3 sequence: CASSRIGGRYEQYF. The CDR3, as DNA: TGTGCCAGCAGCAGAATAGGGGGCAGGTACGAGCAGTACTTC.

The CDR3 loop reads CASSFPPGQTQYF. The CDR3, as DNA: TGTGCCAGCAGTTTCCCTCCAGGCCAGACCCAGTACTTC. The V call is TRBV28, the J call TRBJ2-5; D gene unclear. CDR3 length: 13 amino acids. Germline lookup yields CDR1 MDHEN and CDR2 SYDVKM. V was clipped by 3 bases and J by 6 bases, with 11 bases between them.

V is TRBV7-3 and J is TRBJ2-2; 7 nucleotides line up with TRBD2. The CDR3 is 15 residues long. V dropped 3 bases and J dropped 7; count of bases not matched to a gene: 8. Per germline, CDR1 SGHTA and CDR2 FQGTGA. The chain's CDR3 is CASSFKAGNVGELFF. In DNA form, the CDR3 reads TGTGCCAGCAGCTTTAAAGCGGGAAATGTCGGGGAGCTGTTTTTT.

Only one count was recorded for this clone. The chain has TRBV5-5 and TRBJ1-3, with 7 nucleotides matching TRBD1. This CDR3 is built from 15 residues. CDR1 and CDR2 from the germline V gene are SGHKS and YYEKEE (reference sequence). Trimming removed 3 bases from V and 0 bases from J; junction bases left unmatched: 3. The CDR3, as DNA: TGTGCCAGCAGCTCTTGGACAGGCTCTGGAAACACCATATATTTT. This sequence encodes CASSSWTGSGNTIYF.